The sequence of this T cell receptor (beta chain) was determined in a study of T cell repertoires in cytomegalovirus infection. TCRdb independently ran MiXCR on the reads; one entry per CDR3 protein. Altogether about 190,000 distinct CDR3 sequences are present, 28% being singletons, with the ten largest covering 31%. V trimming: 7 bases; J trimming: 6 bases; junction bases outside the gene matches: 8. CDR1 is SQVTM, CDR2 ANQGSEA, per germline. The CDR3 has 13 amino acids. The receptor comes from a human donor in good health (CMV status not recorded). Some clones in this sample may be carry-over from other donors' samples. The J gene is TRBJ1-5, the V gene TRBV29-1, with 8 bases that match TRBD1. Sequenced sample: PBMCs. The CDR3 DNA sequence: TGCAGCGCCACGGACAGGGAGGGTCAGCCCCAGCATTTT. Its translation: CSATDREGQPQHF.